This T cell receptor beta chain was recorded in a study (dated by TCRdb to the early 2010s). In its sample, this clonotype was seen many times. The antigen this receptor binds is unknown. No much larger clone exists at a distance of one base, and base qualities are not known. Sequencing instrument: Illumina Genome Analyzer IIx. Clones were called with MiXCR by TCRdb after fastp trimmed the public reads at Q25, and only in-frame beta chains were retained. Each entry is one CDR3 protein sequence, shown with its most common DNA and genes. Present in this sample are roughly 15,000 distinct CDR3 sequences, around 34% of which were seen just once. Jointly, the top ten make up around 15% of the sample. After removal of 1 base from V and 3 bases from J, the junction retains 8 bases not matched to a gene. The germline V gene gives CDR1 as SGHAT and CDR2 as FQNNGV. Including the terminal cysteine and phenylalanine, the CDR3 comprises 18 residues. Solely the CDR3 DNA is kept, with 54 bases framed from the first base.

The source of this sequence is a human donor. Rearrangement joined TRBV11-2 to TRBJ2-3; the junction holds 12 bases that match TRBD2. The sequenced sample was blood. The DNA sequence is given as TGTGCCAGCAGCTTAGGCATGCTAGCGGGAGGGCAGACAGATACGCAGTATTTT. Its protein product is CASSLGMLAGGQTDTQYF. The full variable domain, with segments outside the CDR3 supplied by the reference TRBV11-2 and TRBJ2-3 proteins, appears as EAGVAQSPRYKIIEKRQSVAFWCNPISGHATLYWYQQILGQGPKLLIQFQNNGVVDDSQLPKDRFSAERLKGVDSTLKIQPAKLEDSAVYLCASSLGMLAGGQTDTQYFGPGTRLTVL.